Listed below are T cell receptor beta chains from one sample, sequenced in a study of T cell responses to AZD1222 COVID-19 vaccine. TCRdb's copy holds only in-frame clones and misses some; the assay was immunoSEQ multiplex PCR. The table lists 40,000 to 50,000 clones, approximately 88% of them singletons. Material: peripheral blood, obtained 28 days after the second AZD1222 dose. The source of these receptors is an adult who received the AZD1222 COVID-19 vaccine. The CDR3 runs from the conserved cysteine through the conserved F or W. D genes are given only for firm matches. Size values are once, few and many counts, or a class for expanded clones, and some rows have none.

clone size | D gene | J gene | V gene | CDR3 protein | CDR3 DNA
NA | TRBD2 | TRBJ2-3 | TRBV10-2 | CASRPQLAGGPDTQYF | TGCGCCAGCAGGCCCCAGTTGGCGGGGGGGCCGGATACGCAGTATTTT
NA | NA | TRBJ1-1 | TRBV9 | CASSPAGGENTEAFF | TGTGCCAGCAGCCCAGCGGGGGGCGAGAACACTGAAGCTTTCTTT
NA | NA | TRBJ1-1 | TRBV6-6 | CASSFDSRNTEAFF | TGTGCCAGCAGTTTCGACAGTAGGAACACTGAAGCTTTCTTT
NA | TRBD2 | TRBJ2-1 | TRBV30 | CAWTPPGLGYNEQFF | TGTGCCTGGACCCCTCCAGGACTAGGCTACAATGAGCAGTTCTTC
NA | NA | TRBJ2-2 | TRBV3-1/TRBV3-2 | CASSQASALANTGELFF | TGTGCCAGCAGCCAAGCTAGCGCCCTAGCGAACACCGGGGAGCTGTTTTTT
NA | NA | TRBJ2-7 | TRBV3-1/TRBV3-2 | CASSSKPPGVGEQYF | TGTGCCAGCAGCTCAAAGCCCCCGGGGGTGGGCGAGCAGTACTTC
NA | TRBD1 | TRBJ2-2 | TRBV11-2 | CASRPGQGGELFF | TGTGCCAGCCGTCCGGGACAGGGCGGGGAGCTGTTTTTT
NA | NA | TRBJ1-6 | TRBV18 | CASSPLDGGQYNSPLHF | TGTGCCAGCTCACCCCTTGACGGGGGGCAGTATAATTCACCCCTCCACTTT
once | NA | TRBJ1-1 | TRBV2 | CASSHGSGTEAFF | TGTGCCAGCAGTCACGGCAGTGGTACTGAAGCTTTCTTT
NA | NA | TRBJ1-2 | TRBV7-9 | CASSPDRDHNYGYTF | TGTGCCAGCAGCCCAGACCGGGACCATAACTATGGCTACACCTTC
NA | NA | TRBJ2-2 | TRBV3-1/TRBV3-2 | CASRLTHRGDSIGELFF | TGTGCCAGCAGACTCACTCATCGGGGGGACAGTATAGGGGAGCTGTTTTTT
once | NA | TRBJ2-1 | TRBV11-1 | CASSLALSGVGYNEQFF | TGTGCCAGCAGCTTAGCCCTCTCGGGAGTGGGTTACAATGAGCAGTTCTTC
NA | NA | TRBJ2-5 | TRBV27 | CASSLVSAQETQYF | TGTGCCAGCAGTTTAGTCTCAGCCCAAGAGACCCAGTACTTC
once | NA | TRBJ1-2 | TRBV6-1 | CASSERRMYGYTF | TGTGCCAGCAGTGAGCGAAGGATGTATGGCTACACCTTC
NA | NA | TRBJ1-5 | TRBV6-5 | CASSYDSGQPQHF | TGTGCCAGCAGTTACGACTCGGGTCAGCCCCAGCATTTT
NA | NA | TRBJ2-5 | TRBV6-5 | CASRPPRGGQETQYF | TGTGCCAGCAGACCCCCGCGAGGGGGTCAGGAGACCCAGTACTTC
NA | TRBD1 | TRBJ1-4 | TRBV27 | CASSLYGTGGAATNEKLFF | TGTGCCAGCAGTTTATACGGGACAGGGGGGGCGGCAACTAATGAAAAACTGTTTTTT
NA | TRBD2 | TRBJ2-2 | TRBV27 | CASSPGLAGALNTGELFF | TGTGCCAGCAGTCCCGGACTAGCGGGGGCCCTGAACACCGGGGAGCTGTTTTTT
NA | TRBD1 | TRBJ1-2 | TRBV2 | CASSDDRGRSRGYTF | TGTGCCAGCAGCGACGACAGGGGCCGCTCGCGAGGCTACACCTTC
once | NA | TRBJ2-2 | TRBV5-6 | CASSLDRVLTTPGELFF | TGTGCCAGCAGCTTGGACCGGGTCCTCACGACGCCCGGGGAGCTGTTTTTT
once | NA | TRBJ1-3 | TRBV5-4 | CASSSATGRSGNTIYF | TGTGCCAGCAGCTCGGCAACAGGGAGGTCTGGAAACACCATATATTTT
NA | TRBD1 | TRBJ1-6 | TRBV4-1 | CASRYTGTGDYNSPLHF | TGCGCCAGCAGGTACACCGGGACAGGTGACTATAATTCACCCCTCCACTTT
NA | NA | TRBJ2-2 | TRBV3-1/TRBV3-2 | CASSQASEYGELFF | TGTGCCAGCAGCCAAGCCTCGGAATACGGGGAGCTGTTTTTT
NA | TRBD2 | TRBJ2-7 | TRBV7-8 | CASSLGAGANYEQYF | TGTGCCAGCAGCTTAGGAGCGGGGGCCAACTACGAGCAGTACTTC
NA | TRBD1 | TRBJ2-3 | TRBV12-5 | CASGTGTATSTDTQYF | TGTGCTAGTGGTACTGGGACAGCAACTAGCACAGATACGCAGTATTTT
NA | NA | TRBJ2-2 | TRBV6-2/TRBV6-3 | CASSYSSVTLAGELFF | TGTGCCAGCAGTTACTCGAGTGTAACACTCGCCGGGGAGCTGTTTTTT
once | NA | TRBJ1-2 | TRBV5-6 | CASSLWGSGYTF | TGTGCCAGCAGCTTGTGGGGCAGTGGCTACACCTTC
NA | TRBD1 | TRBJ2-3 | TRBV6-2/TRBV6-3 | CASSYHRGMTDTQYF | TGTGCCAGCAGTTACCACAGGGGAATGACAGATACGCAGTATTTT
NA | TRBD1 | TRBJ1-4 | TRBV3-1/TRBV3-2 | CASSRLTGTGNGLFF | TGTGCCAGCAGCCGTCTCACCGGGACAGGAAACGGACTGTTTTTT
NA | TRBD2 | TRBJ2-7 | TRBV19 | CASSLLAGETYEQYF | TGTGCCAGTAGTTTACTAGCGGGAGAAACCTACGAGCAGTACTTC
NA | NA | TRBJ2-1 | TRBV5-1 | CASSRSPARGNEQFF | TGCGCCAGCAGCCGTTCTCCGGCGCGCGGAAATGAGCAGTTCTTC
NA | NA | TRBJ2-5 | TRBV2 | CASRWGREETQYF | TGTGCCAGCAGATGGGGTAGGGAAGAGACCCAGTACTTC
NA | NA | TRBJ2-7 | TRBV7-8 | CASSPTWGTGDEQYF | TGTGCCAGCAGCCCAACGTGGGGGACGGGTGACGAGCAGTACTTC
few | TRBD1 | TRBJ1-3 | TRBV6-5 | CASPTGSGNTIYF | TGTGCCAGCCCGACAGGGTCTGGAAACACCATATATTTT
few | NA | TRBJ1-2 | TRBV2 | CASSDYLTILPYGYTF | TGTGCCAGCAGTGATTACTTGACAATCCTCCCCTATGGCTACACCTTC
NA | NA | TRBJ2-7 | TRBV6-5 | CASSPPGKPYEQYF | TGTGCCAGCAGCCCACCGGGGAAGCCCTACGAGCAGTACTTC
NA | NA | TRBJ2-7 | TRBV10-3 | CAISQNLRDSHEQYF | TGTGCCATCAGTCAGAATCTCAGGGATTCCCACGAGCAGTACTTC
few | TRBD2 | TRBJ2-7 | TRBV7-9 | CASSAPGLSYEQYF | TGTGCCAGCAGCGCTCCGGGACTATCCTACGAGCAGTACTTC
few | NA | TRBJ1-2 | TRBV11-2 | CASSLGPTTF | TGTGCCAGCAGCTTAGGTCCCACGACCTTC
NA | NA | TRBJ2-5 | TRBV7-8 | CASSLGLTDQETQYF | TGTGCCAGCAGCTTAGGATTGACTGACCAAGAGACCCAGTACTTC